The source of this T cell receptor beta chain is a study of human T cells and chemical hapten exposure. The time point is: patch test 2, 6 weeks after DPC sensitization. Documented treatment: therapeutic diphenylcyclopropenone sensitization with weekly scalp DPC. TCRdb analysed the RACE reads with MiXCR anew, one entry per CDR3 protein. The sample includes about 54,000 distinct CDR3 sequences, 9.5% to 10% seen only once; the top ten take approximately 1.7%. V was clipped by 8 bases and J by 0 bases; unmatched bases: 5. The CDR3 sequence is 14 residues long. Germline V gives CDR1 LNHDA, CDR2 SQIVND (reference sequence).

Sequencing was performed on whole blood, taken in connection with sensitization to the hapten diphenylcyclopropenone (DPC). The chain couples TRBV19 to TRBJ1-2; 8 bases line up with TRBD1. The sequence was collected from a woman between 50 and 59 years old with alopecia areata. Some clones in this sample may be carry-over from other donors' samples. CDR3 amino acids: CASGTGTTNYGYTF. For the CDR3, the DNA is TGTGCCAGTGGGACAGGTACCACTAACTATGGCTACACCTTC.